Sequencing of this T cell receptor (beta chain) was carried out in a study of shared clonotypes between healthy human individuals. As defined, naive CD8 cells were CD45RO-negative and positively selected for CCR7, with terminally differentiated effector memory CD45RA+ cells excluded. The study ran the assay at deep level. The data were produced by immunoSEQ multiplex PCR, yet TCRdb's version contains in-frame clones alone and is incomplete. Of around 1,900,000 clones in the sample, 93% were seen once. This CDR3 is 13 amino acids long. Germline CDR1 is SGHAT and CDR2 is FQDESV (reference sequence). V was pared by 4 bases and J by 5 bases, with 9 bases between.

The chain joins TRBV11-1 to TRBJ2-1; D is uncertain. This receptor was taken from a man aged 18 to 29 in good health. Some clones in this sample may be carry-over from other donors' samples. Input material: naive CD8+ T cells from PBMCs. The CDR3 DNA follows: TGTGCCAGCAGCTCTCTACGAGACAATGAGCAGTTCTTC. Its protein is CASSSLRDNEQFF.